This T cell receptor beta chain is drawn from a study of blood T cells in healthy people across ages. Study as a whole: Roughly one uniquely barcoded beta molecule per two T cells was captured. Study results and limitations: Estimated diversity that came from one million T cells was considered an underestimate. With unsorted PBMCs, a conclusive comparison of naive versus antigen-experienced cells was not possible.

The CDR3 is 13 residues long. Trimming took off 3 bases at V and 9 bases at J, with 13 bases between the two ends. The amount of total RNA extracted per sample was at least 5 micrograms. A second PCR, run for about 7 to 12 cycles, used a sample-barcoded 5' primer plus a J-beta primer mix. TCRdb independently ran MiXCR on the 5' RACE reads; one entry per CDR3 protein. In the table there are around 800,000 distinct CDR3 sequences, roughly 44% of which are singletons. For this clonotype: Its cognate antigen is unknown.

The receptor comes from a man aged 55-75 years in good health. The chain links TRBV23-1 to TRBJ2-3, with unresolved D. TRBV23-1 is classed as an ORF, of uncertain function. Sequenced material: blood. CDR3 sequence: CASSHQPCETQYF. CDR3 nucleotide sequence: TGCGCCAGCAGTCACCAACCATGCGAAACGCAGTATTTT.